This TCR beta chain appears in the sequencing data of a study of CD8+CD57+ T cells in acquired aplastic anemia. This clonotype was observed a few times. CDR3 and TCR beta VDJ profiling relied on a genomic DNA template. TCRdb ran MiXCR on the reads and lists one entry per CDR3 protein. The table has more than 150,000 distinct CDR3 sequences, roughly 50% seen once. The V gene's germline CDR1 is KGHDR and CDR2 SFDVKD. The CDR3 spans 13 residues. The V end lost 6 bases, the J end lost 5 bases, and 7 bases lay between the germline ends. Patients sequenced had flow cytometry evidence of CD8+CD57+ cell expansion.

This clonotype was obtained from a human donor with aplastic anemia. The sequencing input was sorted CD4+, CD8+, or CD8+CD57+ T cells (not recorded which) from PBMCs. This chain links TRBV24-1 with TRBJ1-6; D remains ambiguous. CDR3: CATSSGDNSPLHF. In DNA form, the CDR3 reads TGTGCCACCAGTTCTGGGGATAATTCACCCCTCCACTTT.